The sequence of this TCR beta chain was determined in a study of control samples from healthy donors and cancer patients. Produced via immunoSEQ multiplex PCR; TCRdb's table is partial and in-frame only. The sample has about 110,000 clones, about 89% seen once. This CDR3 has 15 residues. The chain has TRBV21-1 and TRBJ2-7; the D call TRBD1 from the table was never checked on the DNA. TRBV21-1 is a known pseudogene. Material: blood. The sequence was collected from a woman aged 45-65 years in good health. CDR3 nucleotides: TGTGCCAGCAGCCGAGACAGGGGGCCAAACTACGAGCAGTACGTC. This sequence encodes CASSRDRGPNYEQYV.